This paragraph covers one TCR beta chain sequence. This clonotype was counted at least ten times. Its antigen is still unknown. No base qualities exist here, and no much larger clone lies one base off it. Library preparation used 5' RACE. The sequencer was an Illumina HiSeq 2000. Template switching introduced a universal primer binding site; the final cDNA contained a unique molecular identifier, enabling accurate counting of TCR cDNA molecules. Specific primers in the conserved constant-segment region were used to synthesize first-strand cDNA for TCR alpha and beta chains. To control for contamination, every cDNA library was double barcoded, receiving both a SMART-Mk sample barcode and Illumina barcodes. Two successive PCR steps introduced TruSeq adapter sequences along with Illumina sample barcodes. Sequencing of the TCR alpha and beta cDNA libraries was done on the Illumina HiSeq platform using custom primers. On the study's bioinformatics: MiGEC processed the raw reads to extract unique molecular identifiers, while MiXCR was used to determine the CDR3 positions. For each individual, recombination models were inferred using an EM algorithm with the repgenHMM and IGoR tools. Shared clonotypes were analyzed with the tcR package in R, and sharing was normalized by the product of cloneset sizes. Out-of-frame nonproductive sequences were analyzed to study raw recombination free of thymic and clonal selection effects. Using fastp trimming at Q25 and MiXCR clonotype assembly, TCRdb reanalyzed the public sequencing data and kept in-frame beta chains. When rows share a CDR3 protein, they turn into one entry using the most common DNA and genes. These V and J calls are TCRdb output, not the study's own analysis. The table for this sample lists 450,000 or so distinct CDR3 sequences; approximately 17% of them were counted only once. The ten largest make up around 12% of the sample.

Every donor was a healthy Caucasian. The study also sequenced three unrelated non-twin adults: a male aged 18 to 29, a male aged 50 to 59 and a female aged 50 to 59. Using Miltenyi CD45RO+ enrichment and human naive T-cell isolation kits, memory (CD45RO+) and naive T cells were isolated from PBMC. Its CDR3 holds 17 amino acids, cysteine through phenylalanine. The retained sequence is limited to the CDR3, 51 bases, with the frame set at the first base. V has 0 bases trimmed and J has 4 bases trimmed; junction bases matching no gene number 10. For CDR1 and CDR2, the germline V gene lists LGHNA and YNFKEQ. The sample comes from a study of identical twins (dated by TCRdb to the mid-2010s). The study in broad terms: TCR alpha and beta repertoires from monozygotic twins, unrelated adults of various ages and cord blood were deep-sequenced to test whether fetal clonotypes persist. To rule out contamination, the twin experiments were replicated at different times with different library preparation protocols. What the authors observed across the whole study: Compared with coincidental sharing between unrelated individuals, an excess of low generation-probability sequences was observed among out-of-frame TCR alpha sequences shared between twins. Because the same donors could not be followed over many years, the conclusions relied on cross-sectional statistical analysis. Recombination models systematically underestimated out-of-frame TCR alpha sharing in monozygotic twins but agreed with sharing between unrelated individuals. Fewer insertions were carried by abundant cord blood beta clonotypes; a weaker similar trend was observed in young adult naive repertoires, while no such trend was observed in memory repertoires. In beta out-of-frame sequences, excess twin sharing was weaker, because having fewer shared sequences lowered the signal-to-noise ratio. Invariant T cells such as MAIT and iNKT could partly confound zero-insertion analyses, although diverse VJ usage argued against such confounding for most clonotypes.

This sequence was found in a middle-aged man in good health. The sequence joins TRBV4-2 to TRBJ1-2; the junction holds 8 bases that match TRBD1. The sample consisted of naive T cells sorted from blood. The meaning of the sample's cell subset or site label: cells isolated with a human naive T-cell isolation kit. The nucleotide sequence reads as follows: TGTGCCAGCAGCCAAGAAGGTCAGGGGGCCGGTCTCTATGGCTACACCTTC. The encoded protein is CASSQEGQGAGLYGYTF.